This T cell receptor (beta chain) was found in a study of control samples from healthy donors and cancer patients. Germline V gene data show CDR1 as SGHRS and CDR2 as YFSETQ. This CDR3 has 15 residues. The V segment lost 5 bases and the J segment 2 bases; nucleotides outside the gene matches: 7. The data were produced by immunoSEQ multiplex PCR, yet TCRdb's version contains in-frame clones alone and is incomplete. The data show about 120,000 clones, 92% seen once. The sequence was collected from a woman between 50 and 59 years old in good health. This chain uses TRBV5-1 with TRBJ2-3; TRBD2 matches 8 bases. The specimen sequenced was blood. CDR3 residues: CASSSRGGITDTQYF. In DNA form, the CDR3 reads TGCGCCAGCAGTTCTCGGGGGGGCATCACAGATACGCAGTATTTT.